This TCR beta chain is drawn from a study of blood T cell repertoires in COVID-19. Germline CDR1 and CDR2: LNHDA and SQIVND (reference sequence). The CDR3 sequence is 19 residues long. V shed 7 bases and J 1 base; nucleotides not matched to a gene: 19. Produced via immunoSEQ multiplex PCR; TCRdb's table is partial and in-frame only. Of over 100,000 clones listed, 90% to 95% are singletons. The rearrangement links TRBV19 to TRBJ1-3; 7 bases agree with TRBD1. The sample was peripheral blood. The sequence was collected from a human donor in a cohort sampled during active COVID-19. The DNA for the CDR3 is TGTGCCAGTACACCGAAACCGGGACAGAGACCGATTTCTGGAAACACCATATATTTT. It encodes CASTPKPGQRPISGNTIYF.